The clone carrying this T cell receptor (beta chain) was seen a few times. This CDR3 comprises 13 residues. From germline, CDR1 is SNHLY and CDR2 FYNNEI. V lost 6 bases to trimming and J lost 6 bases, with 9 bases between them. The sample is drawn from a study of control samples from healthy donors and cancer patients. Sequencing was performed with immunoSEQ multiplex PCR; in TCRdb, only in-frame clones are kept and a portion is missing. The repertoire has roughly 59,000 clones, roughly 90% of them found once; the top ten carry about 1.8%. The rearrangement joins TRBV2 to TRBJ1-6, with TRBD1 as a possible D gene (5 bases). The sequence came from a man aged 40-49 years with colorectal cancer. Sequenced sample: PBMCs. Here the CDR3 reads CASRLDSNSPLHF. DNA of the CDR3: TGTGCCAGCAGGCTCGACAGTAATTCACCCCTCCACTTT.